This TCR beta chain was obtained from a study of blood T cell repertoires in COVID-19 (dated by TCRdb to 2020 to 2021). Study-wide context: Samples covering the acute and convalescent phases of COVID-19 were provided by collaborators in the United States, Italy and Spain. The material from the prospective study consisted of cDNA or gDNA derived from T cells, B-cell-depleted T cells, or PBMCs. Where HLA class I and class II types were available, the types were taken from metadata supplied by the sample provider, not from assay-based typing. The repertoires were released in a freely available public database meant as a resource for research on the immune response to SARS-CoV-2. The dataset comprised deeply sampled blood TCRbeta repertoires from subjects exposed to, actively infected with, or recovered from COVID-19. Nearly every sample came with metadata listing a de-identified subject ID, COVID-19 status, age in years and sex. Samples were obtained from the ongoing ImmuneRACE study (first 160 participants) and from about 1,300 subjects provided by 6 global collaborators. Overall study outcomes, separate from this receptor: How much clinical and demographic metadata was included differed by source and by participant, and the metadata was provided uncurated.

CDR1 and CDR2, per the germline V gene (reference sequence), are MNHEY and SMNVEV. From the cysteine through the phenylalanine, the CDR3 covers 14 amino acids. The sequence is cut down to CDR3 DNA, 42 bases in frame from base 1. The V and J ends are trimmed by 4 bases and 0 bases, leaving 8 bases between them. TCRbeta CDR3 regions were amplified from genomic DNA using the immunoSEQ Assay, a bias-controlled multiplex PCR. As for the authors' bioinformatics: The number of nucleated cells in each sample was estimated by amplification of reference gene primers within the assay. Sequence reads were collapsed and filtered to measure the absolute abundance of every unique TCRbeta CDR3 rearrangement. For each sample, productive Simpson clonality was calculated as the square root of Simpson's diversity index across productive rearrangements. This is the immuneACCESS table as TCRdb keeps it, with only in-frame sequences that have V and J called. A part of the clones is gone; compared with another copy, unresolved V genes explain less than half, and the rest is unexplained. The V and J calls and clone size come from that table; D and trimming were worked out from the DNA. Across this sample there are about 150,000 clones, with 75% to 90% seen only once. Of the sample, more than 7.5% is held by the ten largest clones.

With respect to this clone: Its antigen is not yet known. No much larger clonotype is one base removed from it; base qualities were not supplied.

One collaborating source in Seattle enrolled patients while the patients were actively infected and followed the patients over time throughout the course of disease. The collaborating institutions used their own protocols to collect whole blood in K2EDTA tubes. Collaborator samples were shipped for TCRbeta analysis as frozen whole blood, isolated PBMCs, or DNA extracted from either sample type. The receptor was isolated from a woman aged 55-75 years with COVID-19, enrolled during active disease. The chain joins TRBV27 to TRBJ2-3; a tentative D call is TRBD1 (5 bases match). Sequencing used peripheral blood. CDR3 sequence: CASSSRASTDTQYF. The DNA is TGTGCCAGCAGTTCCAGGGCTAGCACAGATACGCAGTATTTT.